This T cell receptor beta chain is from a study of T cell responses to AZD1222 COVID-19 vaccine. Study observations and caveats: Clonal diversity was possibly underestimated, and the donors were mostly white British, with more females. Rises in breadth and depth of Spike-specific TCRs came after two AZD1222 doses.

Trimming cost V 1 base and J 1 base, with 11 bases left between them. This CDR3 region has 15 residues. The V gene's germline CDR1 is MGHRA and CDR2 YSYEKL. A remark on this clone: The antigen is undetermined.

Method: immunoSEQ multiplex PCR; TCRdb's copy keeps in-frame clones and lacks some. The sample has 150,000 to 200,000 clones, approximately 92% seen once. The chain employs TRBV4-1 and TRBJ2-7; perhaps TRBD2 as D (6 bases). The sequence was obtained from an adult in good health. The sequencing here drew on peripheral blood, taken on day 0 of AZD1222 vaccination. The CDR3 region is CASSQVIAASYEQYF. The CDR3 DNA sequence: TGCGCCAGCAGCCAAGTGATAGCGGCATCCTACGAGCAGTACTTC.